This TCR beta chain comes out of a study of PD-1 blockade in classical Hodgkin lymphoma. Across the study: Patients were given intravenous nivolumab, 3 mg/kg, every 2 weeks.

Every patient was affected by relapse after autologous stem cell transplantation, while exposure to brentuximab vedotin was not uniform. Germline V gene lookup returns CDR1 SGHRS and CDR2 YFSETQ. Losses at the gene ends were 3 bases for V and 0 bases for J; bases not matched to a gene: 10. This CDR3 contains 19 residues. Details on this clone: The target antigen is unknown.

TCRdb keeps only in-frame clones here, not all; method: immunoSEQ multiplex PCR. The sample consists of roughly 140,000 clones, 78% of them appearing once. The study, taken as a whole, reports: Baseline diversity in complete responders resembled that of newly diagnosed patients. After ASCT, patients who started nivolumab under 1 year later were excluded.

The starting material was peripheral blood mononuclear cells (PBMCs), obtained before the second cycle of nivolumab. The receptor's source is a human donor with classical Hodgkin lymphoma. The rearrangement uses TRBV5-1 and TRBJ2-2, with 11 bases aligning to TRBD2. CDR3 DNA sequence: TGCGCCAGCAGCTCCGCCGTTGGGGGACTAGCGGCGAACACCGGGGAGCTGTTTTTT. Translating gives CASSSAVGGLAANTGELFF.